Presented here are 17 T cell receptor beta chains from one specimen sequenced in a study of CXCR3-negative and CXCR3-positive naive CD8 T cells. It was by 5' RACE with UMI labels that the TRB cDNA libraries were prepared. TCRdb re-called the 5' RACE reads, yielding one record per CDR3 amino acid sequence without DNA. In all, the sample yields about 90,000 distinct CDR3 sequences. The source material was naive CXCR3- CD8+ T cells from blood. Subset here: CD45RO-CCR7+CD27+CD95- naive CD8+ T cells lacking CXCR3 (TNR3-). The receptors were gathered from a human donor in good health. Some clones in this sample may be carry-over from other donors' samples.

This chain uses TRBV6-4 with TRBJ1-1; TCRdb's assignment of TRBD1 cannot be checked, as there is no DNA. Germline loops: CDR1 MRHNA, CDR2 SNTAGT. The CDR3 extends over 14 amino acids. The CDR3 protein is CASTEGPMNTEAFF.

The J gene is TRBJ1-2, the V gene TRBV29-1; TCRdb calls TRBD1, which cannot be checked without DNA. CDR1 SQVTM and CDR2 ANQGSEA come from the germline V gene. This CDR3 is built from 12 residues. The CDR3 is CSAGQGMAGYTF. The full variable domain, completed using reference TRBV29-1 and TRBJ1-2, is SAVISQKPSRDICQRGTSLTIQCQVDSQVTMMFWYRQQPGQSLTLIATANQGSEATYESGFVIDKFPISRPNLTFSTLTVSNMSPEDSSIYLCSAGQGMAGYTFGSGTRLTVV.

J is TRBJ1-1 and V is TRBV10-3. The CDR3 sequence is 11 residues long. The germline V gene has CDR1 ENHRY and CDR2 SYGVKD. CDR3 in amino acids: CAIRMNTEAFF.

The chain uses TRBV7-8 and TRBJ2-1. This CDR3 contains 15 residues. Looked up from germline, CDR1 is SGHVS and CDR2 is FQNEAQ. CDR3 loop: CASSLELASYNEQFF.

The chain links TRBV27 to TRBJ1-2; the D call of TRBD1 rests on TCRdb alone, since no DNA is present to check it. The CDR3 is 13 amino acids. In germline, CDR1 is MNHEY, CDR2 SMNVEV (reference sequence). This CDR3 is CASSPTGPYGYTF.

The CDR3 region is CASSFYGETEAFF. This sequence joins TRBV7-9 and TRBJ1-1. The CDR3 has 13 amino acids. Per the germline V gene, CDR1 is SEHNR and CDR2 is FQNEAQ (reference sequence).

The chain uses TRBV20-1 and TRBJ2-1. Looked up from germline, CDR1 is DFQATT and CDR2 is SNEGSKA (reference sequence). This CDR3 contains 14 residues. The CDR3 sequence: CSARDQGGYNEQFF.

The chain recombines TRBV14 with TRBJ2-1; TCRdb reports TRBD2, a call that lacks DNA to check it against. CDR1 is SGHDN and CDR2 is FVKESK in the germline V gene. The CDR3 runs to 15 residues. CDR3 amino acids: CASRPLAGGGNEQFF. The entire variable domain, with the rest obtained from reference TRBV14 and TRBJ2-1, is as follows: EAGVTQFPSHSVIEKGQTVTLRCDPISGHDNLYWYRRVMGKEIKFLLHFVKESKQDESGMPNNRFLAERTGGTYSTLKVQPAELEDSGVYFCASRPLAGGGNEQFFGPGTRLTVL.

The chain couples TRBV21-1 to TRBJ1-2. TRBV21-1 is recorded as a pseudogene. The CDR3 totals 11 residues. The CDR3 sequence: CASRPYGGYTF.

CDR3 in amino acids: CASNPPPNIGRNQPQHF. The rearrangement links TRBV19 to TRBJ1-5. Per the germline V gene, CDR1 is LNHDA and CDR2 is SQIVND (reference sequence). CDR3 length: 17 amino acids.

The chain couples TRBV5-6 to TRBJ2-5; TCRdb selects TRBD1, and the lack of DNA leaves this call unchecked. There are 16 residues in the CDR3. Per germline, CDR1 SGHDT and CDR2 YYEEEE. CDR3: CASSFRDRGILETQYF.

This chain joins TRBV28 and TRBJ2-1. Germline V CDR1 and CDR2: MDHEN, SYDVKM. The CDR3 has 11 amino acids. The CDR3 protein is CASSFMDEQFF.

J is TRBJ2-5 and V is TRBV4-2; the D call of TRBD2 rests on TCRdb alone, since no DNA is present to check it. Germline CDR1 and CDR2: LGHNA and YNFKEQ. CDR3 size: 16 residues. The CDR3 sequence is CASSQSLAGGRETQYF.

J is TRBJ2-7 and V is TRBV28. CDR1 is MDHEN and CDR2 is SYDVKM in the germline V gene. The CDR3 length is 12 residues. This CDR3 is CAGSLDGSEQYF.

The chain recombines TRBV18 with TRBJ2-6; TCRdb lists TRBD1, though no DNA is available to test this call. Per germline, CDR1 KGHSH and CDR2 LQKENI. The CDR3 runs 17 residues. CDR3 in amino acids: CASSPQQGEAGANVLTF.

This chain links TRBV10-3 with TRBJ2-3; absent DNA, TCRdb's TRBD2 call cannot be checked. Germline V gene lookup returns CDR1 ENHRY and CDR2 SYGVKD. This CDR3 is built from 16 residues. This chain's CDR3 is CAISDLTSGTGDTQYF.

The V and J genes are TRBV5-1 and TRBJ2-3; the TCRdb D gene call, TRBD1, has no DNA to confirm it. CDR1 is SGHRS and CDR2 is YFSETQ in the germline V gene. The CDR3 contains 15 residues. The CDR3 sequence: CASSPTPGVADTQYF. Based on the CDR3 plus reference TRBV5-1 and TRBJ2-3, the full variable domain is KAGVTQTPRYLIKTRGQQVTLSCSPISGHRSVSWYQQTPGQGLQFLFEYFSETQRNKGNFPGRFSGRQFSNSRSEMNVSTLELGDSALYLCASSPTPGVADTQYFGPGTRLTVL.